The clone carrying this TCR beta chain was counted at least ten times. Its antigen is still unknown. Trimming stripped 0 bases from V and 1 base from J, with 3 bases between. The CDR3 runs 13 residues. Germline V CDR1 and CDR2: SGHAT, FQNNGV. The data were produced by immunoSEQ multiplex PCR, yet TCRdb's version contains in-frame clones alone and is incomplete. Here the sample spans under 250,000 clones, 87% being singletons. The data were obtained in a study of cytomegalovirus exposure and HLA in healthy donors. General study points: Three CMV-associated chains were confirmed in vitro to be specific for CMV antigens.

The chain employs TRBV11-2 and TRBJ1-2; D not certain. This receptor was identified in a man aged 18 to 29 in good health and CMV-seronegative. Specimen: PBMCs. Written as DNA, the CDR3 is TGTGCCAGCAGCTTAGATCTTAACTATGGCTACACCTTC. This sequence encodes CASSLDLNYGYTF.